The 30 T cell receptor beta chains below were found in one sample sequenced in a study of metastatic and nonmetastatic thyroid tumors. TCRdb reprocessed the PCR reads using MiXCR. The table has 22,000 or so clones, 10% to 11% seen once. Thyroid surgery was preceded by no treatment in any patient. The sequencing input was blood. Receptors originate from a female donor with papillary thyroid cancer or a benign thyroid nodule (not recorded which). Some clones in this sample may be carry-over from other donors' samples.

Details on this clone: A read error may be the cause here, since a much bigger clone is one base away. The chain joins TRBV9 to TRBJ2-7; 7 nucleotides match TRBD1. The CDR3 has 14 residues. Germline CDR1 reads SGDLS; CDR2 reads YYNGEE. CDR3 coding DNA: TGTGCCGGCAGCGTAGGGGCAGGGGGCTACGAGCAGTACTTC. Amino acid sequence: CAGSVGAGGYEQYF.

This chain joins TRBV20-1 and TRBJ2-5; D possibly matches TRBD1 or TRBD2 (6 bases each). CDR1 is DFQATT, CDR2 SNEGSKA, per germline (reference sequence). This CDR3 comprises 16 residues. V was cut by 3 bases and J by 5 bases, with 22 bases left in between. Here the CDR3 DNA reads TGCAGTGCTAGGCGTACTACTAGCTTTAGGGGGGAGACCCAGTACTTC. The encoded protein is CSARRTTSFRGETQYF.

V is TRBV19 and J is TRBJ2-1, with 8 bases matching TRBD1. V shed 3 bases and J 9 bases; nucleotides not matched to a gene: 7. Germline CDR1 and CDR2: LNHDA and SQIVND (reference sequence). This CDR3 spans 14 amino acids. CDR3 bases: TGTGCCAGTAGTATCGACCTAGACAGGGGTGAGCAGTTCTTC. This sequence encodes CASSIDLDRGEQFF.

V gene TRBV6-2 or TRBV6-3 combines with J gene TRBJ2-1; 9 bases are shared with TRBD1. The junction had 6 bases not matched to a gene; V was cut back by 2 bases and J by 4 bases. The CDR3 has 16 amino acids. Germline CDR1 reads MNHEY; CDR2 reads SVGEGT. Written as DNA, the CDR3 is TGTGCCAGCAGTTACCACGGGACAGGGACGTACAATGAGCAGTTCTTC. Residues: CASSYHGTGTYNEQFF.

This rearrangement joins TRBV4-1 to TRBJ2-7; TRBD1 aligns across 9 bases. Trimming at V came to 1 base and at J to 7 bases, leaving 8 bases not matched to a gene. CDR1 and CDR2 from the germline V gene are MGHRA and YSYEKL. The CDR3 consists of 15 residues. CDR3: CASSQGSTGGVEQYF. The CDR3 DNA follows: TGCGCCAGCAGCCAAGGCTCCACAGGGGGCGTAGAGCAGTACTTC.

This clone was counted at least ten times. The V and J genes are TRBV7-2 and TRBJ2-7, with D possibly being TRBD1 (5 bases). The CDR3 spans 13 residues. Germline CDR1 and CDR2: SGHTA and FQGNSA. The V gene lost 3 bases and the J gene lost 3 bases, with 9 bases spanning the gap. CDR3 sequence (DNA): TGTGCCAGCAGCTTTCTAGGGGACTACGAGCAGTACTTC. Translating it yields CASSFLGDYEQYF.

The table lists this clone with a few counts. The chain employs TRBV15 and TRBJ2-5; D remains unclear. The CDR3 covers 13 residues. Trimming cost V 2 bases and J 5 bases, with 9 bases left between them. Germline CDR1 reads LNHNV; CDR2 reads YYDKDF (reference sequence). CDR3 sequence reads: CATSRISGETQYF. The CDR3, as DNA: TGTGCCACCAGCAGAATCAGTGGCGAGACCCAGTACTTC.

This clone was detected ten times or more. The CDR3 reads CASSLERGPRRYEQYF. The CDR3 bases are TGTGCCAGCAGCTTGGAGCGGGGTCCTCGGCGATACGAGCAGTACTTC. The gene calls are TRBV5-8 and TRBJ2-7, with 7 bases lining up with TRBD2. Per the germline V gene, CDR1 is SGHTS and CDR2 is YDEGEE. With V trimmed by 0 bases and J by 4 bases, 10 bases remained unmatched. The CDR3 loop spans 16 amino acids.

At least ten counts were recorded for this clone. This rearrangement joins TRBV19 to TRBJ2-7, with 11 bases aligning to TRBD2. With 6 bases clipped from V and 3 bases from J, the junction kept 7 bases outside the gene matches. The length of the CDR3 is 15 residues. CDR1 and CDR2 (germline): LNHDA, SQIVND (reference sequence). The CDR3 DNA reads as TGTGCCAGTAGAACTTGGACTAGCGGGCGCTACGAGCAGTACTTC. Its translation: CASRTWTSGRYEQYF.

The sample holds many counts of this clone. The chain uses TRBV12-3 or TRBV12-4 and TRBJ2-5; 14 nucleotides line up with TRBD2. The CDR3 is 17 residues long. V was clipped by 3 bases and J by 5 bases; unmatched bases: 8. CDR3 DNA sequence: TGTGCCAGCAGTTTGGTGGGACTAGCGGGAGAGGGGGAGACCCAGTACTTC. Its protein product is CASSLVGLAGEGETQYF.

There are many counts of this clone. In nucleotides, the CDR3 is TGCAGTGCTAGAGTGGGTCAGGGGGCATATGGCTACACCTTC. Translation gives CSARVGQGAYGYTF. The chain recombines TRBV20-1 with TRBJ1-2; 8 nucleotides match TRBD1. Germline assignment: CDR1 DFQATT and CDR2 SNEGSKA (reference sequence). J lost 5 bases, V lost 1 base, and 6 bases had no gene match. The CDR3 contains 14 residues.

This clone was detected a few times. This chain joins TRBV4-1 and TRBJ2-7; D might be TRBD2 (6 bases). V dropped 3 bases and J dropped 2 bases, with 14 bases sitting between them. In germline, CDR1 is MGHRA, CDR2 YSYEKL. CDR3 length equals 15 residues. CDR3 amino acids: CASSHPGTGTYEQYF. The CDR3, as DNA: TGCGCCAGCAGCCACCCCGGGACTGGGACCTACGAGCAGTACTTC.

The rearrangement links TRBV4-2 to TRBJ2-7; TRBD2 matches at 16 bases. The germline CDR1 and CDR2 sequences are LGHNA and YNFKEQ. CDR3 length equals 17 residues. The J segment lost 3 bases and the V segment lost 4 bases, leaving 6 bases of the junction unmatched. The CDR3 sequence is CASSRGLAGGNLYEQYF. CDR3 in DNA: TGTGCCAGCAGCCGGGGACTAGCGGGAGGGAACCTCTACGAGCAGTACTTC.

This clone was seen many times. The chain employs TRBV7-9 and TRBJ2-3; D uncertain. Germline values: CDR1 SEHNR, CDR2 FQNEAQ (reference sequence). The length of the CDR3 is 14 residues. V lost 1 base, J lost 5 bases, and 10 bases lay in between. CDR3 DNA sequence: TGTGCCAGCAGCTTAGGAAGTCCCGGAGATACGCAGTATTTT. It is translated as CASSLGSPGDTQYF.

Ten or more counts support this clone. The rearrangement uses TRBV19 and TRBJ2-3; D is undetermined. The V end was cut by 5 bases, the J end by 3 bases, with 3 bases between. This CDR3 contains 11 residues. Germline lookup yields CDR1 LNHDA and CDR2 SQIVND (reference sequence). CDR3 amino acids: CASSLTDTQYF. DNA of the CDR3: TGTGCCAGTAGTTTGACAGATACGCAGTATTTT. Full variable domain (rest looked up from reference TRBV19 and TRBJ2-3): DGGITQSPKYLFRKEGQNVTLSCEQNLNHDAMYWYRQDPGQGLRLIYYSQIVNDFQKGDIAEGYSVSREKKESFPLTVTSAQKNPTAFYLCASSLTDTQYFGPGTRLTVL.

This clone has at least ten counts. The J gene is TRBJ1-5, the V gene TRBV2, with D hard to call. This CDR3 has 17 residues. Germline V lookup: CDR1 SNHLY, CDR2 FYNNEI. V dropped 4 bases and J dropped 2 bases, with 18 bases sitting between them. The CDR3 protein is CASSVNRFPLGNQPQHF. The CDR3 bases are TGTGCCAGCAGTGTCAACCGGTTCCCCCTAGGCAATCAGCCCCAGCATTTT. The whole variable domain, remainder taken from reference TRBV2 and TRBJ1-5, is EPEVTQTPSHQVTQMGQEVILRCVPISNHLYFYWYRQILGQKVEFLVSFYNNEISEKSEIFDDQFSVERPDGSNFTLKIRSTKLEDSAMYFCASSVNRFPLGNQPQHFGDGTRLSIL.

The chain is built from TRBV4-1 and TRBJ2-5, with D unclear. V was shortened by 3 bases and J by 4 bases, with 12 bases between the two germline ends. Germline V gene lookup returns CDR1 MGHRA and CDR2 YSYEKL. The CDR3 has 14 amino acids. The CDR3 spells CASSHHGSGETQYF. The DNA for the CDR3 is TGCGCCAGCAGCCACCACGGATCGGGAGAGACCCAGTACTTC.

This clone was seen a few times. The chain employs TRBV30 and TRBJ1-1; perhaps TRBD1 as D (6 bases). CDR1 GTSNPN and CDR2 SVGIG come from the germline V gene (reference sequence). The ends were cut back, 4 bases at V and 0 bases at J, with 21 bases in the middle. The CDR3 spans 17 residues. CDR3 residues: CAWNRGTTNLLNTEAFF. The CDR3 bases are TGTGCCTGGAATCGCGGGACAACGAATCTATTGAACACTGAAGCTTTCTTT.

This clone was found many times. This chain connects TRBV30 to TRBJ2-7; tentatively, D is TRBD2 (6 bases). CDR1 is GTSNPN, CDR2 SVGIG, per germline (reference sequence). V lost 3 bases, J lost 2 bases, and 14 bases lay in between. This CDR3 has 14 residues. The chain's CDR3 is CAWRRRGGAYEQYF. The CDR3 DNA reads TGTGCCTGGAGGAGGAGAGGCGGGGCCTACGAGCAGTACTTC.

This clone was recorded many times. V is TRBV2 and J is TRBJ2-7; 8 bases fit TRBD2. The CDR3 runs 13 residues. Germline V gene sequence: CDR1 SNHLY, CDR2 FYNNEI. With 11 bases clipped from V and 3 bases from J, the junction kept 9 bases outside the gene matches. The CDR3 region is CAGKSGSRYEQYF. Written as DNA, the CDR3 is TGTGCCGGCAAAAGCGGGAGCCGCTACGAGCAGTACTTC.

Many counts were recorded for this clone. This chain uses TRBV10-3 with TRBJ2-7, with no clear D. The germline V gene has CDR1 ENHRY and CDR2 SYGVKD. CDR3 length: 11 amino acids. V gave up 0 bases and J gave up 9 bases, with 6 bases separating them. The CDR3 is CAISESLGQYF. The CDR3 coding sequence is TGTGCCATCAGTGAGTCATTAGGGCAGTACTTC.

This clone showed up many times. The chain links TRBV19 to TRBJ1-1; 10 bases agree with TRBD1. The germline V gene encodes CDR1 LNHDA and CDR2 SQIVND (reference sequence). The ends lost 6 bases at V and 11 bases at J; junction bases unmatched: 12. The CDR3 contains 14 residues. Here the CDR3 DNA reads TGTGCCAGTAGGGACAGGGGGACAGGTAGATCGGCTTTCTTT. Translating gives CASRDRGTGRSAFF.

In its sample, this clone was seen many times. This rearrangement joins TRBV12-3 or TRBV12-4 to TRBJ1-1; 7 positions agree with TRBD1. CDR3 length equals 15 residues. With 5 bases clipped from V and 0 bases from J, the junction kept 6 bases outside the gene matches. CDR3 DNA sequence: TGTGCCAGCAGTCCGAGACAGGGAATGAACACTGAAGCTTTCTTT. Translating it yields CASSPRQGMNTEAFF.

This clone was counted at least ten times. The chain recombines TRBV7-2 with TRBJ1-1; D may be TRBD1 (6 bases). Germline lookup yields CDR1 SGHTA and CDR2 FQGNSA. The V gene lost 8 bases and the J gene lost 0 bases, with 19 bases spanning the gap. CDR3 length: 16 residues. CDR3 region: CASYAQGTLLNTEAFF. CDR3 nucleotides: TGTGCCAGCTATGCCCAGGGGACTCTCCTGAACACTGAAGCTTTCTTT.

Ten or more counts support this clone. The rearrangement links TRBV4-3 to TRBJ2-3; D assignment may be TRBD1 or TRBD2 (6 bases each). This CDR3 has 16 amino acids. Trimming stripped 0 bases from V and 6 bases from J, with 16 bases between. The germline CDR1 and CDR2 sequences are LGHNA and YSLEER. CDR3 loop: CASSQDGGRGGDTQYF. CDR3 DNA sequence: TGCGCCAGCAGCCAAGATGGGGGGCGGGGTGGTGATACGCAGTATTTT.

This clone has a count of ten or more. This rearrangement joins TRBV19 to TRBJ2-7, with no clear D. The CDR3 spans 14 residues. Trimming pared 1 base from V and 3 bases from J, leaving 10 bases between. Germline CDR1 and CDR2: LNHDA and SQIVND (reference sequence). CDR3 in DNA: TGTGCCAGTAGTATAGTACTCTTAGGCTACGAGCAGTACTTC. As protein: CASSIVLLGYEQYF. Based on the CDR3 plus reference TRBV19 and TRBJ2-7, the full variable domain is DGGITQSPKYLFRKEGQNVTLSCEQNLNHDAMYWYRQDPGQGLRLIYYSQIVNDFQKGDIAEGYSVSREKKESFPLTVTSAQKNPTAFYLCASSIVLLGYEQYFGPGTRLTVT.

There are many counts of this clone. The chain couples TRBV10-3 to TRBJ2-1, with D maybe TRBD1 (6 bases). The CDR3 length is 13 residues. The V end was cut by 9 bases, the J end by 9 bases, with 18 bases between. The germline CDR1 and CDR2 sequences are ENHRY and SYGVKD. The CDR3 here is CAIGFTGYGEQFF. Written as DNA, the CDR3 is TGTGCCATAGGTTTCACAGGGTATGGTGAGCAGTTCTTC.

Notes on this clone: A junction boundary mismatches the germline segment, possibly from a read error. The rearrangement joins TRBV9 to TRBJ2-3; D is unresolved. The CDR3 has 14 residues. Germline-derived CDR1 and CDR2 are SGDLS and YYNGEE. This CDR3 reads CASSVNHITDTQYF. The CDR3 DNA reads as TGCGCCAGCAGCGTGAACCATATAACAGATACGCAGTATTTT.

There are many counts of this clone. The gene calls are TRBV5-1 and TRBJ1-4; TRBD1 aligns across 8 bases. V was clipped by 6 bases and J by 7 bases; unmatched bases: 11. The CDR3 totals 15 residues. Germline V gene data show CDR1 as SGHRS and CDR2 as YFSETQ. The CDR3: CASTSGGYRAEKLFF. The CDR3 DNA sequence: TGCGCCAGCACCTCAGGGGGCTATAGAGCTGAAAAACTGTTTTTT.

This clone came up many times. The rearrangement uses TRBV9 and TRBJ2-1, with D unclear. The CDR3 spans 14 residues. Germline assignment: CDR1 SGDLS and CDR2 YYNGEE. Trimming left V 0 bases short and J 0 bases short, with 4 bases between. Here the CDR3 reads CASSVGSSYNEQFF. Here the CDR3 DNA reads TGTGCCAGCAGCGTAGGGAGCTCCTACAATGAGCAGTTCTTC.